The 4 T cell receptor beta chains given below trace back to one sample, sequenced in a study of beta chain features in type 1 diabetes. What was sequenced were expressed TCRB transcripts, since all of the isolated RNA had been reverse transcribed. Clones were read by immunoSEQ multiplex PCR, and TCRdb kept only the in-frame ones, dropping some. The sample yields roughly 610,000 clones, roughly a sixth seen once. The sequenced sample consisted of naive CD4+ T cells from blood. Source of these receptors: a man aged 18 to 30 in good health.

This chain uses TRBV28 with TRBJ1-2, with 12 nucleotides matching TRBD1. The trim removed 6 bases at V and 4 bases at J, leaving 6 bases unmatched. This CDR3 contains 15 residues. Germline V gene data show CDR1 as MDHEN and CDR2 as SYDVKM. CDR3 DNA sequence: TGTGCCAGCAGGGGACAGGGGGCGCTTGGCTATGGCTACACCTTC. Its protein is CASRGQGALGYGYTF.

The chain is built from TRBV7-9 and TRBJ2-7, with D possibly TRBD1 on 5 matching bases. The germline CDR1 and CDR2 sequences are SEHNR and FQNEAQ (reference sequence). This CDR3 has 16 amino acids. V lost 4 bases, J lost 2 bases, and 18 bases lay in between. The CDR3 reads CASSSQGVGTTYEQYF. The CDR3 DNA sequence: TGTGCCAGCAGCTCTCAGGGTGTGGGAACCACCTACGAGCAGTACTTC.

This chain uses TRBV5-1 with TRBJ2-1, with 7 bases aligning to TRBD2. The J segment lost 3 bases and the V segment lost 0 bases, leaving 6 bases of the junction unmatched. CDR3 length: 16 residues. The germline CDR1 and CDR2 sequences are SGHRS and YFSETQ. The CDR3 bases are TGCGCCAGCAGCTTGGAGCTTCTAGCGGACTACAATGAGCAGTTCTTC. Its protein product is CASSLELLADYNEQFF.

There are a few counts of this clone. V and J are TRBV10-3 and TRBJ2-5; 11 bases are shared with TRBD1. V lost 5 bases and J lost 5; bases outside the gene matches: 4. The germline V gene encodes CDR1 ENHRY and CDR2 SYGVKD. CDR3 length: 14 amino acids. CDR3 nucleotide sequence: TGTGCCATCAGTTCGGACAGGGGGCATGAGACCCAGTACTTC. Its translation: CAISSDRGHETQYF.